Listed here are 11 T cell receptor beta chains from one sample, sequenced in a study of blood T cell repertoires in COVID-19. Sequencing was performed with immunoSEQ multiplex PCR; in TCRdb, only in-frame clones are kept and a portion is missing. The sample yields over 250,000 clones, around 87% seen once. The sequencing input was peripheral blood. Every receptor here comes from a woman aged 35 to 49 who had recovered from COVID-19.

The V gene is TRBV27, the J gene TRBJ1-1, with D possibly TRBD1 on 6 matching bases. V gave up 2 bases and J gave up 7 bases, with 14 bases separating them. CDR1 and CDR2 from the germline V gene are MNHEY and SMNVEV (reference sequence). The CDR3 loop spans 14 amino acids. CDR3 DNA: TGTGCCAGCAGTTTAAACAGGGCCGAAATTGAAGCTTTCTTT. This codes for CASSLNRAEIEAFF.

This clone was seen once. The chain has TRBV21-1 and TRBJ1-5; the D segment call TRBD1 is taken from the table without a DNA check. TRBV21-1 is a recognized pseudogene. The CDR3 is made up of 19 amino acids. CDR3: CASSKKDQGPTGKGQPQHF. DNA for the CDR3: TGTGCCAGCAGCAAAAAGGACCAGGGCCCCACGGGTAAAGGTCAGCCCCAGCATTTT.

This chain connects TRBV7-2 to TRBJ2-5; TRBD1 aligns across 7 bases. Germline values: CDR1 SGHTA, CDR2 FQGNSA. The V gene end was trimmed by 3 bases and the J gene end by 4 bases; junction bases not matched to a gene: 2. This CDR3 is built from 13 residues. The CDR3 DNA follows: TGTGCCAGCAGCTTCGACAGGGCAGAGACCCAGTACTTC. Protein product: CASSFDRAETQYF.

V usage is TRBV4-2 and J usage is TRBJ2-5, with 13 bases matching TRBD2. Germline V lookup: CDR1 LGHNA, CDR2 YNFKEQ. This CDR3 is 17 amino acids long. The trim removed 5 bases at V and 5 bases at J, leaving 11 bases unmatched. CDR3 DNA sequence: TGTGCCAGCAGCGTCGGGACTAGCGGGGCCGTGGGGGAGACCCAGTACTTC. It yields the protein CASSVGTSGAVGETQYF.

The CDR3 sequence: CASSQGWAGYTYGYTF. The DNA of the CDR3 is TGCGCCAGCAGCCAAGGTTGGGCAGGATACACCTATGGCTACACCTTC. This chain uses TRBV4-1 with TRBJ1-2; D unresolved. The germline gives CDR1 MGHRA, CDR2 YSYEKL. CDR3 length: 16 amino acids. V was cut by 1 base and J by 4 bases, with 16 bases left in between.

The chain couples TRBV12-5 to TRBJ2-5; 7 positions agree with TRBD1. J gave up 5 bases and V 4 bases, and 7 bases lay outside the gene matches. Germline CDR1 LGHNT, CDR2 FRNRAP. CDR3 length: 14 residues. The CDR3 is CASGSPTGVETQYF. The CDR3 DNA is TGTGCTAGTGGTTCTCCCACAGGGGTCGAGACCCAGTACTTC.

The chain employs TRBV5-4 and TRBJ2-5, with TRBD2 identical over 12 bases. This CDR3 region has 17 residues. After removal of 1 base from V and 4 bases from J, the junction contained 8 bases not matched to a gene. Germline CDR1 and CDR2: SGHNT and YYREEE (reference sequence). The CDR3 loop is CASSLMASGGARETQYF. The CDR3, as DNA: TGTGCCAGCAGCTTGATGGCTAGCGGGGGGGCCAGAGAGACCCAGTACTTC.

V and J are TRBV6-2 or TRBV6-3 and TRBJ1-2; D is undetermined. The CDR3 extends over 14 amino acids. Germline assignment: CDR1 MNHEY and CDR2 SVGEGT. Deletions cut 7 bases from V and 5 bases from J, with 17 bases between. CDR3 in amino acids: CASIPSGKGYGYTF. The CDR3 DNA is TGTGCCAGCATCCCCTCCGGGAAGGGTTATGGCTACACCTTC.

The rearrangement links TRBV21-1 to TRBJ1-2; TRBD1 is taken as the D call from the table, unchecked against the DNA. TRBV21-1 represents a pseudogene. The CDR3 extends over 14 amino acids. As DNA, the CDR3 is TGTGCCAGCAGTCAGTGCAGGGTACGAGGTGGCTACACCTTC. Its translation: CASSQCRVRGGYTF.

The chain joins TRBV4-3 to TRBJ1-6, with 9 bases fitting TRBD1. The trim removed 0 bases at V and 7 bases at J, leaving 4 bases unmatched. Per germline, CDR1 LGHNA and CDR2 YSLEER. The CDR3 is 16 amino acids. CDR3: CASSQEQGAYNSPLHF. The CDR3 region has the DNA TGCGCCAGCAGCCAAGAACAGGGGGCGTACAATTCACCCCTCCACTTT.

The chain combines TRBV27 with TRBJ1-4; D ambiguous. This CDR3 has 13 residues. CDR1 is MNHEY and CDR2 is SMNVEV in the germline V gene (reference sequence). V gave up 1 base and J gave up 7 bases, with 7 bases separating them. This CDR3 reads CASSLLTGEKLFF. DNA of the CDR3: TGTGCCAGCAGTTTATTGACGGGTGAAAAACTGTTTTTT.